This T cell receptor beta chain was sequenced in a study of T cell responses to AZD1222 COVID-19 vaccine. Across the whole study: Second-dose intervals of approximately 4 or approximately 12 weeks were pooled.

The CDR3 is made up of 13 amino acids. CDR1 is SGHTA, CDR2 FQGNSA, per germline. Trimming shortened V by 4 bases and J by 7 bases, and 11 bases separated the two germline ends. This clone was observed once. Profiled with immunoSEQ multiplex PCR; TCRdb holds only in-frame clones, not every one. This sample yields around 160,000 clones, of which about nine tenths are seen a single time; about 15% belongs to the top ten. The TCR comes from an adult in good health. The source was peripheral blood, collected on day 0 of AZD1222 vaccination. This chain links TRBV7-2 with TRBJ1-5; D may be TRBD1 (6 bases). Here the CDR3 reads CASSSQQGQPQHF. DNA for the CDR3: TGTGCCAGCAGCTCCCAACAGGGCCAGCCCCAGCATTTT.